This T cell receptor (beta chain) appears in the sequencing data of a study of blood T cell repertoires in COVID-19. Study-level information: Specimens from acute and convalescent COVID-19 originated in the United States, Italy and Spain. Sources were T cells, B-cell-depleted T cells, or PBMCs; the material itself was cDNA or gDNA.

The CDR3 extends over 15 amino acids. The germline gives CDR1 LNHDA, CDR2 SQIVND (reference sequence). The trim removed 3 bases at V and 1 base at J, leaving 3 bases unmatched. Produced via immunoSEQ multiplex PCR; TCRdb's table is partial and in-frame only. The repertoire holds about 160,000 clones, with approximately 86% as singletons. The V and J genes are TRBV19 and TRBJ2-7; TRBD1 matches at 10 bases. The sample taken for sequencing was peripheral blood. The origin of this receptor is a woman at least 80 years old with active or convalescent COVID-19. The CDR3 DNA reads TGTGCCAGTAGTATTTCGGGACAGGGGTCCTACGAGCAGTACTTC. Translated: CASSISGQGSYEQYF.